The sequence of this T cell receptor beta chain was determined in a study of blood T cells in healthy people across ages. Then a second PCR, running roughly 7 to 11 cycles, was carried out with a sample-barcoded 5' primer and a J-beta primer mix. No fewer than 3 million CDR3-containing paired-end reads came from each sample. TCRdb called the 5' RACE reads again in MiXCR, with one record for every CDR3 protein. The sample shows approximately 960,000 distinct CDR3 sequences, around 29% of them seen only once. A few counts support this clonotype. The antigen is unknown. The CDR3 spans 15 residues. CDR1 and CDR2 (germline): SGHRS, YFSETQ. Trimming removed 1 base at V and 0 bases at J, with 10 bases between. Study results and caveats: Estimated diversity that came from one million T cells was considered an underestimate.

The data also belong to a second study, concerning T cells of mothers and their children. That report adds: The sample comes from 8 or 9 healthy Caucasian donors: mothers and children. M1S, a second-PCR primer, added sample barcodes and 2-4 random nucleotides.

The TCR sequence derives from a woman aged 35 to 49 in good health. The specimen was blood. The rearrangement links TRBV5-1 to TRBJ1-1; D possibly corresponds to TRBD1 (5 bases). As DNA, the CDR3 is TGCGCCAGCAGCTTGTATGGACAAATGAACACTGAAGCTTTCTTT. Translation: CASSLYGQMNTEAFF.